Each of the 19 T cell receptor beta chains below was sequenced from the same sample in a study of siplizumab effects on memory and regulatory T cells. The method was immunoSEQ multiplex PCR; TCRdb's version includes in-frame clones alone and lacks a portion of them. This sample yields roughly 100,000 clones, of which roughly 90% are seen a single time; roughly 1.1% belongs to the top ten. The sample comprised CD4+ T cells sorted from blood. The receptor source for this set is a human donor in good health.

The J gene is TRBJ2-3, the V gene TRBV7-3; no reliable D call. Germline V lookup: CDR1 SGHTA, CDR2 FQGTGA. This CDR3 comprises 15 residues. With 5 bases removed from V and 1 base from J, the gap between germline ends came to 13 bases. CDR3 sequence: CASSENALRTDTQYF. The DNA for the CDR3 is TGTGCCAGCAGCGAAAATGCCCTTCGCACAGATACGCAGTATTTT.

The rearrangement uses TRBV9 and TRBJ2-2, with D possibly being TRBD2 (5 bases). From germline, CDR1 is SGDLS and CDR2 YYNGEE. CDR3 length: 14 residues. The ends were cut back, 3 bases at V and 1 base at J, with 7 bases in the middle. The CDR3: CASSAGLNTGELFF. CDR3 in DNA: TGTGCCAGCAGCGCGGGGTTGAACACCGGGGAGCTGTTTTTT.

The chain links TRBV19 to TRBJ2-1; possible D gene TRBD1, 5 bases. From germline, CDR1 is LNHDA and CDR2 SQIVND (reference sequence). V was trimmed by 5 bases and J by 6 bases, leaving 11 bases between them. The CDR3 spans 13 residues. As DNA, the CDR3 is TGTGCCAGTAGTGGGGCCAGGGCCAATGAGCAGTTCTTC. This gives the protein CASSGARANEQFF.

V and J are TRBV18 and TRBJ2-1; maybe TRBD1 (5 bases). Germline CDR1 and CDR2: KGHSH and LQKENI. The CDR3 is 16 amino acids. V was cut by 6 bases and J by 6 bases, with 21 bases left in between. The CDR3: CASSGQRTSSTNEQFF. The CDR3 DNA sequence: TGTGCCAGCTCCGGGCAACGGACATCCAGTACCAATGAGCAGTTCTTC.

The chain has TRBV7-2 and TRBJ1-2, with D possibly being TRBD1 (5 bases). The germline V and J ends were trimmed by 5 bases and 2 bases, with 15 bases remaining between them. Germline CDR1 reads SGHTA; CDR2 reads FQGNSA. CDR3 length equals 15 residues. CDR3 region: CASSPDRFLNYGYTF. In DNA form, the CDR3 reads TGTGCCAGCAGCCCTGACAGATTCTTAAACTATGGCTACACCTTC.

This rearrangement joins TRBV14 to TRBJ2-7; weak D call: TRBD1 (6 bases). Between the trimmed V and J ends, which lost 2 bases and 1 base, there was a span of 12 bases. Per the germline V gene, CDR1 is SGHDN and CDR2 is FVKESK. This CDR3 has 15 amino acids. CDR3 sequence reads: CASSQFQGTSYEQYF. DNA of the CDR3: TGTGCCAGCAGCCAATTCCAGGGGACGTCCTACGAGCAGTACTTC. Full variable domain (outside the CDR3, taken from reference TRBV14 and TRBJ2-7): EAGVTQFPSHSVIEKGQTVTLRCDPISGHDNLYWYRRVMGKEIKFLLHFVKESKQDESGMPNNRFLAERTGGTYSTLKVQPAELEDSGVYFCASSQFQGTSYEQYFGPGTRLTVT.

This chain links TRBV5-4 with TRBJ2-5; weak D call: TRBD1 (5 bases). The germline V gene encodes CDR1 SGHNT and CDR2 YYREEE (reference sequence). The V and J ends lost 1 base and 5 bases respectively, with 9 bases between them. CDR3 length: 13 residues. The CDR3 sequence: CASSLKGLETQYF. CDR3 sequence (DNA): TGTGCCAGCAGCTTGAAGGGGTTGGAGACCCAGTACTTC.

The chain joins TRBV11-3 to TRBJ2-7; tentative D call: TRBD1 (6 bases). CDR1 and CDR2 (germline): SGHNT, YENEEA. This CDR3 is 13 amino acids long. Between the trimmed V and J ends, which lost 4 bases and 6 bases, there was a span of 13 bases. The CDR3 DNA sequence: TGTGCCAGCAGCTCCTCCACAGGGAGCGAGCAGTACTTC. Translating gives CASSSSTGSEQYF. The full variable domain, with the rest looked up from reference TRBV11-3 and TRBJ2-7, is EAGVVQSPRYKIIEKKQPVAFWCNPISGHNTLYWYLQNLGQGPELLIRYENEEAVDDSQLPKDRFSAERLKGVDSTLKIQPAELGDSAVYLCASSSSTGSEQYFGPGTRLTVT.

This chain connects TRBV11-3 to TRBJ2-3, with D perhaps matching TRBD1 or TRBD2 (5 bases each). The V end was cut by 1 base, the J end by 2 bases, with 19 bases between. Germline-derived CDR1 and CDR2 are SGHNT and YENEEA. The CDR3 extends over 18 amino acids. CDR3 amino acids: CASSLGSLGVPHTDTQYF. The CDR3 region has the DNA TGTGCCAGCAGCTTAGGGTCGTTGGGGGTCCCCCACACAGATACGCAGTATTTT.

This chain connects TRBV28 to TRBJ1-6; D is undetermined. CDR1 is MDHEN, CDR2 SYDVKM, per germline. The CDR3 totals 13 residues. Trimming pared 6 bases from V and 8 bases from J, leaving 11 bases between. The DNA of the CDR3 is TGTGCCAGCAGCTCCATCCGGGATTCACCCCTCCACTTT. Amino acid sequence: CASSSIRDSPLHF.

The rearrangement links TRBV7-9 to TRBJ2-7, with 7 bases identical to TRBD2. The CDR3 is 11 residues long. The germline gives CDR1 SEHNR, CDR2 FQNEAQ (reference sequence). The J segment lost 2 bases and the V segment lost 11 bases, leaving 3 bases of the junction unmatched. The chain's CDR3 is CAGGVTYEQYF. As DNA, the CDR3 is TGTGCCGGGGGGGTTACCTACGAGCAGTACTTC.

CDR3 nucleotides: TGTGCCAGCAGCTCGGACGGCTACGAGCAGTACTTC. Amino acids: CASSSDGYEQYF. The chain has TRBV7-9 and TRBJ2-7; unclear D gene. This CDR3 spans 12 amino acids. The V end was cut by 4 bases, the J end by 3 bases, with 7 bases between. Germline assignment: CDR1 SEHNR and CDR2 FQNEAQ (reference sequence).

V and J are TRBV7-2 and TRBJ1-1; D not resolved. The CDR3 is 17 amino acids. Per germline, CDR1 SGHTA and CDR2 FQGNSA. V was cut by 1 base and J by 8 bases, with 23 bases left in between. The CDR3 is CASSLDQRSEFKWEAFF. CDR3 in DNA: TGTGCCAGCAGCTTAGATCAGCGATCTGAATTTAAGTGGGAAGCTTTCTTT.

This rearrangement joins TRBV28 to TRBJ2-4; possible D gene TRBD2, 6 bases. Germline V gene lookup returns CDR1 MDHEN and CDR2 SYDVKM. The CDR3 extends over 15 amino acids. Trimming removed 6 bases from V and 2 bases from J, with 14 bases in between. The CDR3, as DNA: TGTGCCAGCAGAACTAGCCGTACTACCAAAAACATTCAGTACTTC. Translating gives CASRTSRTTKNIQYF.

This clone has just a few counts. The chain couples TRBV11-1 to TRBJ2-3, with D maybe TRBD1 (6 bases). This CDR3 has 13 residues. Deletions cut 5 bases from V and 5 bases from J, with 11 bases between. Per germline, CDR1 SGHAT and CDR2 FQDESV (reference sequence). CDR3 protein: CASSPLQGDTQYF. As DNA, the CDR3 is TGTGCCAGCAGCCCGTTACAGGGAGATACGCAGTATTTT.

The J gene is TRBJ2-2, the V gene TRBV18; maybe TRBD2 (6 bases). There are 15 residues in the CDR3. CDR1 is KGHSH, CDR2 LQKENI, per germline. Deletions cut 4 bases from V and 3 bases from J, with 12 bases between. The CDR3 nucleotides read TGTGCCAGCTCACGAGGAGGGGTGGACACCGGGGAGCTGTTTTTT. Protein: CASSRGGVDTGELFF.

The CDR3 nucleotides read TGTGCCTGGAGTGTAACCCGGAATGGCTACACCTTC. The encoded protein is CAWSVTRNGYTF. The V and J genes are TRBV30 and TRBJ1-2, with D unresolved. Germline CDR1 reads GTSNPN; CDR2 reads SVGIG (reference sequence). Trimming pared 0 bases from V and 6 bases from J, leaving 8 bases between. The CDR3 runs to 12 residues.

In its sample, this clone was seen a few times. The chain uses TRBV10-1 and TRBJ1-1; 7 nucleotides align to TRBD1. The CDR3 sequence is 13 residues long. CDR1 WNHNN and CDR2 SYGVQD come from the germline V gene (reference sequence). V was clipped by 6 bases and J by 1 base; unmatched bases: 2. The DNA of the CDR3 is TGCGCCAGCAGGGGGGACAGGAACACTGAAGCTTTCTTT. The encoded protein is CASRGDRNTEAFF.

The rearrangement joins TRBV7-9 to TRBJ2-1; no clear D gene. The CDR3 totals 14 residues. Trimming removed 11 bases at V and 6 bases at J, with 20 bases between. From germline, CDR1 is SEHNR and CDR2 FQNEAQ (reference sequence). The CDR3 loop reads CAYKSLVELNEQFF. The CDR3 region has the DNA TGTGCCTACAAAAGCTTGGTGGAACTCAATGAGCAGTTCTTC. The variable domain in full, with the rest retrieved from reference TRBV7-9 and TRBJ2-1, is DTGVSQNPRHKITKRGQNVTFRCDPISEHNRLYWYRQTLGQGPEFLTYFQNEAQLEKSRLLSDRFSAERPKGSFSTLEIQRTEQGDSAMYLCAYKSLVELNEQFFGPGTRLTVL.